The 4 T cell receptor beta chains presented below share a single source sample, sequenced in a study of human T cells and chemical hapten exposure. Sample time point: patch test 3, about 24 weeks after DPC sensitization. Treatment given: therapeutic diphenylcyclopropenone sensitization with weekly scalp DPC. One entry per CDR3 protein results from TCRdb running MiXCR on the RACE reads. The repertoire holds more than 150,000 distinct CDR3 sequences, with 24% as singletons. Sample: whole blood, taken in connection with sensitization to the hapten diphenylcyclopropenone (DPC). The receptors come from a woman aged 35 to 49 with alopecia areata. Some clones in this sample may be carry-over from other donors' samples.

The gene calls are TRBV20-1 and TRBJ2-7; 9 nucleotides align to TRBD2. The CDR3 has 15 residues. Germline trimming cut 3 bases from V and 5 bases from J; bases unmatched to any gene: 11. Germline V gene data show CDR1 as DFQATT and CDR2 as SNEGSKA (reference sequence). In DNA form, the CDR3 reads TGCAGTGCTAGTTTACCGGGACTAGCTTCCCACGAGCAGTACTTC. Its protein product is CSASLPGLASHEQYF.

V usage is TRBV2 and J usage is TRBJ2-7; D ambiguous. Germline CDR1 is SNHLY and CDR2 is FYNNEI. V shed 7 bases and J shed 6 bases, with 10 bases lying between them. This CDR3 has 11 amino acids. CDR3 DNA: TGTGCCAGCACCCGATTCGGCGAGCAGTACTTC. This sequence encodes CASTRFGEQYF.

CDR3 DNA sequence: TGTGCCAGCAGACTCCAGGGAAACACCATATATTTT. Translating gives CASRLQGNTIYF. The rearrangement links TRBV7-2 to TRBJ1-3, with no clear D. Germline V gene lookup returns CDR1 SGHTA and CDR2 FQGNSA. Trimming stripped 6 bases from V and 4 bases from J, with 7 bases between. The CDR3 extends over 12 amino acids.

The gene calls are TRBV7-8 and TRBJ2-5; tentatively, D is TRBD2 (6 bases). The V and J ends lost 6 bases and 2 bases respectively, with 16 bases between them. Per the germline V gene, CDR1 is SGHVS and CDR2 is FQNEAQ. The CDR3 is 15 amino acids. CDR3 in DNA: TGTGCCAGCAGAAAGCGGCGGGGAGCGCAAGAGACCCAGTACTTC. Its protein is CASRKRRGAQETQYF.